Shown below are 30 T cell receptor beta chains from a single sample sequenced in a study of CD8+CD57+ T cells in acquired aplastic anemia. Profiling of TCR beta VDJ combinations and CDR3 sequences used genomic DNA as template. In TCRdb, the reads were re-called with MiXCR into one record per CDR3 protein. The sample carries more than 150,000 distinct CDR3 sequences, about half recorded once. The sequenced material came from sorted CD4+, CD8+, or CD8+CD57+ T cells (not recorded which) from PBMCs. These receptor sequences come from a human donor in good health.

The chain employs TRBV5-1 and TRBJ1-1; D uncertain. V lost 5 bases and J 1 base, leaving 9 bases between the germline ends. The CDR3 has 13 amino acids. In germline, CDR1 is SGHRS, CDR2 YFSETQ. Written as DNA, the CDR3 is TGCGCCAGCAGGGCTGAAGCGAACACTGAAGCTTTCTTT. It codes for CASRAEANTEAFF.

The rearrangement links TRBV29-1 to TRBJ1-2; D ambiguous. The CDR3 totals 11 residues. Trimming pared 3 bases from V and 7 bases from J, leaving 9 bases between. Germline V gene lookup returns CDR1 SQVTM and CDR2 ANQGSEA. The CDR3 DNA reads TGCAGCGTTGAGAATAGGGTTGGCTACACCTTC. This encodes CSVENRVGYTF.

This clonotype was seen a handful of times. V usage is TRBV6-1 and J usage is TRBJ1-5; no reliable D call. Germline CDR1 reads MNHNS; CDR2 reads SASEGT. The CDR3 covers 13 residues. V was clipped by 10 bases and J by 3 bases, with 13 bases between them. DNA for the CDR3: TGTGCCACTGCCGGGAGTTACAATCAGCCCCAGCATTTT. It encodes CATAGSYNQPQHF.

This chain joins TRBV2 and TRBJ1-4, with D maybe TRBD1 (5 bases). The CDR3 is 15 residues long. Trimming removed 6 bases at V and 6 bases at J, with 17 bases between. Germline V gene data show CDR1 as SNHLY and CDR2 as FYNNEI. CDR3 region: CASSYPGLGDEKLFF. The CDR3 coding sequence is TGTGCCAGCAGCTATCCGGGACTAGGCGATGAAAAACTGTTTTTT.

This chain connects TRBV4-1 to TRBJ2-4; D tentatively fits TRBD1 or TRBD2 (5 bases each). In germline, CDR1 is MGHRA, CDR2 YSYEKL. V lost 1 base, J lost 1 base, and 20 bases lay in between. The CDR3 covers 19 residues. CDR3 nucleotides: TGCGCCAGCAGCCAAGGACGGGGCGCCCTTTCCATGGCCAAAAACATTCAGTACTTC. This translates into CASSQGRGALSMAKNIQYF.

As to this clonotype: One end of the junction does not line up with germline, which may come from a read error. V gene TRBV29-1 combines with J gene TRBJ2-3; TRBD2 might be the D (5 bases). CDR3 length: 14 residues. CDR1 and CDR2 from the germline V gene are SQVTM and ANQGSEA. CDR3 sequence reads: CSVGSGVFTDMQYF. CDR3 sequence (DNA): TGCAGCGTTGGGTCCGGGGTTTTCACAGATATGCAGTATTTT.

V gene TRBV10-2 combines with J gene TRBJ2-1; maybe TRBD2 (6 bases). This CDR3 region has 17 residues. Deletions cut 4 bases from V and 0 bases from J, with 16 bases between. Germline CDR1 WSHSY, CDR2 SAAADI. For the CDR3, the DNA is TGCGCCAGCAGTGGCGGAGGAGGGCCGAGCTCCTACAATGAGCAGTTCTTC. It yields the protein CASSGGGGPSSYNEQFF.

The V call is TRBV7-2, the J call TRBJ2-7; TRBD2 might be the D (5 bases). CDR3 size: 15 residues. V was pared by 5 bases and J by 2 bases, with 16 bases between. CDR1 SGHTA and CDR2 FQGNSA come from the germline V gene. The CDR3 loop is CASSLRTAATYEQYF. CDR3 sequence (DNA): TGTGCCAGCAGCCTTCGAACAGCGGCGACCTACGAGCAGTACTTC.

The sample holds many counts of this clonotype. The rearrangement uses TRBV2 and TRBJ2-4; D perhaps matches TRBD1 (6 bases). The CDR3 consists of 15 residues. V lost 6 bases, J lost 7 bases, and 19 bases lay in between. CDR1 and CDR2 from the germline V gene are SNHLY and FYNNEI. CDR3 sequence reads: CASRMSRGFRNIQYF. The CDR3 DNA is TGTGCCAGCAGAATGTCCAGGGGATTTCGGAACATTCAGTACTTC.

This clonotype was counted many times. The V gene is TRBV9, the J gene TRBJ1-1, with D unclear. V was trimmed by 0 bases and J by 2 bases, leaving 11 bases between them. CDR1 is SGDLS and CDR2 is YYNGEE in the germline V gene. The CDR3 loop spans 15 amino acids. DNA of the CDR3: TGTGCCAGCAGCGTAGAGGGCCAGAGAAACACTGAAGCTTTCTTT. Translated: CASSVEGQRNTEAFF.

This clonotype was recorded a few times. The rearrangement uses TRBV7-8 and TRBJ2-1, with 7 positions matching TRBD1. V lost 5 bases, J lost 7 bases, and 11 bases stayed unmatched. CDR3 length equals 15 residues. Looked up from germline, CDR1 is SGHVS and CDR2 is FQNEAQ. CDR3 DNA sequence: TGTGCCAGCAGCCTATCCGGGACAGCCATAAATGAGCAGTTCTTC. Translating it yields CASSLSGTAINEQFF.

V is TRBV28 and J is TRBJ2-7, with D unresolved. The CDR3 loop spans 13 amino acids. Looked up from germline, CDR1 is MDHEN and CDR2 is SYDVKM. Deletions cut 5 bases from V and 2 bases from J, with 10 bases between. CDR3 amino acids: CASSLVAAYEQYF. In nucleotides, the CDR3 is TGTGCCAGCAGTCTTGTCGCAGCCTACGAGCAGTACTTC.

This clonotype has only a few counts. V and J are TRBV28 and TRBJ1-3; no clear D gene. Germline V gene sequence: CDR1 MDHEN, CDR2 SYDVKM. The CDR3 extends over 12 amino acids. V gave up 7 bases and J gave up 3 bases, with 7 bases separating them. In DNA, the CDR3 is TGTGCCAGCATGGTCGGTGGAAACACCATATATTTT. It specifies CASMVGGNTIYF.

This clonotype was seen many times. The chain is built from TRBV12-3 or TRBV12-4 and TRBJ1-5, with TRBD1 as a possible D gene (6 bases). CDR3 length: 14 amino acids. With 6 bases removed from V and 5 bases from J, the gap between germline ends came to 14 bases. CDR3 region: CASRRNRDDQPQHF. In DNA, the CDR3 is TGTGCCAGCAGGCGGAACAGGGATGATCAGCCCCAGCATTTT.

The rearrangement links TRBV3-1 to TRBJ2-1; a weak D match, TRBD2 (5 bases). V lost 4 bases and J lost 9, with 10 bases in between. The CDR3 consists of 12 residues. Germline V lookup: CDR1 LGHDT, CDR2 YNNKEL (reference sequence). This CDR3 is CASSPGWGEQFF. CDR3 DNA: TGTGCCAGCAGCCCGGGGTGGGGTGAGCAGTTCTTC.

This clonotype showed up many times. This chain connects TRBV5-1 to TRBJ1-1, with 7 bases that match TRBD1. Germline loops: CDR1 SGHRS, CDR2 YFSETQ. V dropped 0 bases and J dropped 0; count of bases not matched to a gene: 8. The CDR3 spans 17 residues. The CDR3 spells CASSLGDRSTMNTEAFF. In DNA form, the CDR3 reads TGCGCCAGCAGCTTGGGGGACAGATCTACGATGAACACTGAAGCTTTCTTT.

This clonotype was seen repeatedly, ten times or more. V is TRBV20-1 and J is TRBJ1-3, with D possibly being TRBD1 (5 bases). Per the germline V gene, CDR1 is DFQATT and CDR2 is SNEGSKA (reference sequence). Trimming shortened V by 5 bases and J by 4 bases, and 12 bases separated the two germline ends. This CDR3 is 13 amino acids long. CDR3 nucleotides: TGCAGTGCTCTTCAGGGTGGAGGAAACACCATATATTTT. Translation gives CSALQGGGNTIYF.

The chain uses TRBV24-1 and TRBJ2-2, with 9 bases lining up with TRBD2. The CDR3 sequence is 15 residues long. V lost 4 bases, J lost 4 bases, and 3 bases stayed unmatched. Per germline, CDR1 KGHDR and CDR2 SFDVKD. The CDR3 DNA reads TGTGCCACCAGTGAGCGGGGGGGCGTCACCGGGGAGCTGTTTTTT. Translated, it gives CATSERGGVTGELFF.

The chain has TRBV5-4 and TRBJ1-5, with D unclear. The CDR3 is made up of 15 amino acids. The V and J ends lost 4 bases and 0 bases respectively, with 11 bases between them. Germline CDR1 and CDR2: SGHNT and YYREEE (reference sequence). CDR3 in amino acids: CASSPDGNSNQPQHF. In DNA, the CDR3 is TGTGCCAGCAGCCCTGACGGTAATAGCAATCAGCCCCAGCATTTT.

A single count supports this clonotype. The gene calls are TRBV24-1 and TRBJ2-5; 11 bases fit TRBD2. CDR3 length equals 14 residues. Trimming removed 5 bases from V and 4 bases from J; junction bases left unmatched: 2. Looked up from germline, CDR1 is KGHDR and CDR2 is SFDVKD. Here the CDR3 reads CATSVAGGLETQYF. CDR3 nucleotide sequence: TGTGCCACCAGTGTAGCGGGGGGGTTAGAGACCCAGTACTTC.

This clonotype has just a few counts. The gene calls are TRBV29-1 and TRBJ2-3, with TRBD1 matching over 9 bases. V was clipped by 7 bases and J by 4 bases; unmatched bases: 9. Germline CDR1 reads SQVTM; CDR2 reads ANQGSEA. This CDR3 region has 14 residues. The CDR3, as DNA: TGCAGCGGTATGGACAGGGGAGGTTCAGATACGCAGTATTTT. Encoded protein: CSGMDRGGSDTQYF.

The chain recombines TRBV20-1 with TRBJ2-7; 11 bases are shared with TRBD2. This CDR3 is built from 20 residues. After removal of 1 base from V and 8 bases from J, the junction contained 25 bases not matched to a gene. Germline assignment: CDR1 DFQATT and CDR2 SNEGSKA (reference sequence). CDR3 DNA sequence: TGCAGTGCTAGAGCCAGCACCCTTGGAGAAACTAGCGGGAGCTTCTGGAAGCAGTACTTC. Translation: CSARASTLGETSGSFWKQYF.

Points on this clonotype: The junction departs from the called germline gene at one end, perhaps through a read error. The chain recombines TRBV7-7 with TRBJ2-5; D gene unclear. The CDR3 is 13 amino acids. Germline lookup yields CDR1 SSHAT and CDR2 FNYEAQ (reference sequence). The DNA for the CDR3 is TGTGCTAGCAGCTCAGAGCGCCAAGAGACCCAGTACTTC. Translating it yields CASSSERQETQYF. Full variable domain (missing parts from reference TRBV7-7 and TRBJ2-5): GAGVSQSPRYKVTKRGQDVTLRCDPISSHATLYWYQQALGQGPEFLTYFNYEAQPDKSGLPSDRFSAERPEGSISTLTIQRTEQRDSAMYRCASSSERQETQYFGPGTRLLVL.

In this sample, this clonotype turned up many times. The chain links TRBV9 to TRBJ1-6; the D gene is possibly TRBD1 (6 bases). CDR1 is SGDLS, CDR2 YYNGEE, per germline. This CDR3 region has 15 residues. V lost 5 bases to trimming and J lost 8 bases, with 17 bases between them. This CDR3 is CASSASGGSDSPLHF. The CDR3 DNA follows: TGTGCCAGCAGTGCATCCGGGGGCTCGGATTCACCCCTCCACTTT.

This clonotype came up many times. This CDR3 is CAWSVAGIYEQYF. In nucleotides, the CDR3 is TGTGCCTGGAGTGTTGCAGGGATCTACGAGCAGTACTTC. The V call is TRBV30, the J call TRBJ2-7, with D perhaps TRBD1 (5 bases). Germline V gene lookup returns CDR1 GTSNPN and CDR2 SVGIG (reference sequence). This CDR3 spans 13 amino acids. Deletions cut 0 bases from V and 3 bases from J, with 9 bases between.

About this clonotype itself: The junction does not match germline at one end; this may be a read error. The chain recombines TRBV15 with TRBJ2-3; D ambiguous. The CDR3 extends over 14 amino acids. Germline loops: CDR1 LNHNV, CDR2 YYDKDF (reference sequence). The CDR3 protein is CSTSRDNEADTQYF. DNA for the CDR3: TGTTCCACCAGCAGAGATAATGAGGCGGATACGCAGTATTTT.

This chain connects TRBV29-1 to TRBJ2-7; TRBD2 aligns across 12 bases. Germline-derived CDR1 and CDR2 are SQVTM and ANQGSEA. Trimming took 5 bases from V and 3 from J; bases not matched to a gene: 2. This CDR3 region has 13 residues. For the CDR3, the DNA is TGCAGCGTTCTAGCGGGAGGGAGCTACGAGCAGTACTTC. Translating it yields CSVLAGGSYEQYF.

The chain is built from TRBV19 and TRBJ1-5, with 7 bases that match TRBD1. After removal of 7 bases from V and 3 bases from J, the junction contained 9 bases not matched to a gene. Germline V gene sequence: CDR1 LNHDA, CDR2 SQIVND (reference sequence). The CDR3 has 15 amino acids. The chain's CDR3 is CASNIRQGPNQPQHF. Written as DNA, the CDR3 is TGTGCCAGTAACATTCGACAGGGTCCCAATCAGCCCCAGCATTTT.

The chain couples TRBV19 to TRBJ1-2; 9 bases map to TRBD1. Looked up from germline, CDR1 is LNHDA and CDR2 is SQIVND (reference sequence). The CDR3 contains 13 residues. Trimming took 8 bases from V and 4 from J; bases not matched to a gene: 5. The CDR3 is CASLGQGPYGYTF. The DNA for the CDR3 is TGTGCCAGTCTGGGACAGGGCCCCTATGGCTACACCTTC. Based on the CDR3 plus reference TRBV19 and TRBJ1-2, the full variable domain is DGGITQSPKYLFRKEGQNVTLSCEQNLNHDAMYWYRQDPGQGLRLIYYSQIVNDFQKGDIAEGYSVSREKKESFPLTVTSAQKNPTAFYLCASLGQGPYGYTFGSGTRLTVV.

This clonotype appeared many times. The chain is built from TRBV24-1 and TRBJ2-5; maybe TRBD1 (6 bases). The length of the CDR3 is 15 residues. Germline V gene data show CDR1 as KGHDR and CDR2 as SFDVKD. V was clipped by 3 bases and J by 2 bases, with 12 bases between them. CDR3 sequence reads: CATSDAGQGQETQYF. The CDR3 DNA follows: TGTGCCACCAGTGATGCAGGGCAGGGGCAAGAGACCCAGTACTTC.